This paragraph covers one TCR beta chain sequence. The antigen is not known. V gave up 5 bases and J gave up 4 bases, with 17 bases separating them. Germline V gene sequence: CDR1 MGHRA, CDR2 YSYEKL. This CDR3 has 15 amino acids. Repertoires were generated with immunoSEQ multiplex PCR, while TCRdb's copy carries only in-frame clones and drops some. The data contain 200,000 to 250,000 clones, approximately 88% of them singletons. These data come from a study of cytomegalovirus exposure and HLA in healthy donors. Overall study: A later analysis reported the same platform for the roughly 120 validation repertoires and the roughly 670 first-cohort repertoires. Study conclusions and caveats: CMV antigen specificity was confirmed in vitro for three CMV-associated chains. Rare TCR sequences dominated, though some public TCRs recurred in many donors.

V gene TRBV4-1 combines with J gene TRBJ1-1; D call uncertain. The sequence derives from a woman younger than 45 in good health and CMV-seropositive. The material sequenced was PBMCs. The chain's CDR3 is CASSKVNGEGTEAFF. The CDR3 nucleotides are TGCGCCAGCAGCAAGGTGAATGGGGAGGGCACTGAAGCTTTCTTT.